This T cell receptor (beta chain) derives from a study of cytomegalovirus exposure and HLA in healthy donors. The PCR employed 60 Vbeta primers together with 13 Jbeta primers. The repertoire was sequenced with immunoSEQ multiplex PCR; TCRdb's copy has only in-frame clones and lacks some. Among some 110,000 clones, about 84% were seen once, and the ten largest hold less than 4.5%. The sequence was collected from a man aged 35 to 55 in good health and CMV-seronegative. Sequencing was performed on PBMCs.

The CDR3 here is CASSVELQGVSNEQFF. In nucleotides, the CDR3 is TGTGCCAGCAGCGTAGAGTTACAGGGGGTGAGCAATGAGCAGTTCTTC. J is TRBJ2-1 and V is TRBV9, with 8 bases lining up with TRBD1. Germline assignment: CDR1 SGDLS and CDR2 YYNGEE. The V and J ends lost 0 bases and 6 bases, in that order; junction bases with no gene match: 8. There are 16 residues in the CDR3. Looking up the rest from reference TRBV9 and TRBJ2-1 gives the full variable domain: DSGVTQTPKHLITATGQRVTLRCSPRSGDLSVYWYQQSLDQGLQFLIQYYNGEERAKGNILERFSAQQFPDLHSELNLSSLELGDSALYFCASSVELQGVSNEQFFGPGTRLTVL.